The 4 T cell receptor beta chains given below trace back to one sample, sequenced in a study of PD-1 blockade in classical Hodgkin lymphoma. Assay used: immunoSEQ multiplex PCR; TCRdb lists only in-frame clones, some missing. The sample gives 90,000 or so clones, around four fifths of which show up once; over 8% is in the top ten. Noted time point: cycle 4 day 1 (C4D1), after 5 to 7 weeks of nivolumab. Each patient's relapse followed autologous stem cell transplantation, and brentuximab vedotin exposure varied. Specimen: peripheral blood mononuclear cells (PBMCs), collected before the fourth cycle of nivolumab. These receptor sequences come from a human donor with classical Hodgkin lymphoma.

The V call is TRBV28, the J call TRBJ1-2; tentatively, D is TRBD1 (5 bases). The CDR3 is made up of 11 amino acids. The V end lost 11 bases, the J end lost 6 bases, and 13 bases lay between the germline ends. Germline CDR1 is MDHEN and CDR2 is SYDVKM. CDR3 sequence (DNA): TGTGCCGCGGGGGGGAGGGATGGCTACACCTTC. This translates into CAAGGRDGYTF.

CDR3 in amino acids: CASSFTGGSYNEQFF. In DNA form, the CDR3 reads TGCGCCAGCAGCTTTACAGGGGGGTCCTACAATGAGCAGTTCTTC. The rearrangement joins TRBV5-1 to TRBJ2-1; TRBD1 matches 8 bases. Germline V gives CDR1 SGHRS, CDR2 YFSETQ. The CDR3 is 15 amino acids. The trim removed 2 bases at V and 1 base at J, leaving 2 bases unmatched.

This rearrangement joins TRBV7-9 to TRBJ1-2; TRBD1 agrees at 11 bases. Germline V CDR1 and CDR2: SEHNR, FQNEAQ (reference sequence). This CDR3 contains 17 residues. J lost 4 bases, V lost 1 base, and 8 bases had no gene match. The CDR3 region has the DNA TGTGCCAGCAGCTTAGTGGGACAGGGGGTTCGCAGCTATGGCTACACCTTC. This translates into CASSLVGQGVRSYGYTF.

The J gene is TRBJ2-2, the V gene TRBV7-6; either TRBD1 or TRBD2 may fit D (7 bases each). The CDR3 length is 17 residues. Germline V gives CDR1 SGHVS, CDR2 FNYEAQ. Trimming took 4 bases from V and 4 from J, leaving 19 bases between them. The CDR3 loop reads CASSSQGGPLSTGELFF. The CDR3, as DNA: TGTGCCAGCAGCTCCCAGGGGGGGCCCCTGTCCACCGGGGAGCTGTTTTTT.